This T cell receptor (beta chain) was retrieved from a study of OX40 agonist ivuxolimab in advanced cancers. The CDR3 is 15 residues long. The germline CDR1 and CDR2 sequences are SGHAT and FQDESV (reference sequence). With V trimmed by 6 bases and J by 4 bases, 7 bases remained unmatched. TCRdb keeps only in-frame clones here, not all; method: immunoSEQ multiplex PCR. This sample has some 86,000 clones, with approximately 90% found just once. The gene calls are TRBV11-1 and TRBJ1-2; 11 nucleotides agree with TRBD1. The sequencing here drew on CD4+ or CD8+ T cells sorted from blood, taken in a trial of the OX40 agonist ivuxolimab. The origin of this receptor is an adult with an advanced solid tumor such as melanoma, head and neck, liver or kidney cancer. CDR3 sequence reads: CASSAGQGAFYGYTF. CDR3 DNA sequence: TGTGCCAGCAGTGCCGGACAGGGGGCATTCTATGGCTACACCTTC.